This T cell receptor beta chain was identified in a study of T cell responses to AZD1222 COVID-19 vaccine. Study-wide results and limits: Seropositivity was recorded at baseline in only 6 or 7 AZD1222 recipients. Spike was spanned by vaccine-associated CD4 TCRs, with dominance at 160-218 and 743-854. Spike-specific TCRs gained breadth and depth after people received two AZD1222 doses.

The method was immunoSEQ multiplex PCR; TCRdb's version includes in-frame clones alone and lacks a portion of them. The sample holds roughly 110,000 clones, roughly 88% seen once. As regards this clone: Its antigen remains unidentified.

The TCR sequence derives from an adult who received the AZD1222 COVID-19 vaccine. The source material was peripheral blood, sampled 28 days after the second AZD1222 dose.

DNA for the CDR3: TGTGCCAGCAGCGCCGGACGCACGTCCCCCTACGAGCAGTACTTC. Its protein product is CASSAGRTSPYEQYF. This rearrangement joins TRBV9 to TRBJ2-7; D gene uncertain. This CDR3 comprises 15 residues. Trimming removed 3 bases at V and 2 bases at J, with 15 bases between. CDR1 is SGDLS, CDR2 YYNGEE, per germline.